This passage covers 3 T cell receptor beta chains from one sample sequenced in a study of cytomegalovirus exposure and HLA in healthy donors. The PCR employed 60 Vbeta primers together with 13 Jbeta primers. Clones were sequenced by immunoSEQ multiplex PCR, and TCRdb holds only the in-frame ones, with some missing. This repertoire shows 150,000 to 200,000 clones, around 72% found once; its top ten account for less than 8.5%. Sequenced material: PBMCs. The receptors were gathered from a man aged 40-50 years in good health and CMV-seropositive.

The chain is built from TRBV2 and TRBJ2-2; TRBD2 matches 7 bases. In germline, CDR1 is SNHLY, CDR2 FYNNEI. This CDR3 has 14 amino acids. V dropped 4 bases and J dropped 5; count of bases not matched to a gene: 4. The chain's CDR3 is CASSGEGRTGELFF. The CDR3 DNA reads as TGTGCCAGCAGTGGGGAGGGGAGGACCGGGGAGCTGTTTTTT.

CDR3 region: CASSLEGQGVKDTQYF. CDR3 sequence (DNA): TGTGCCAGCAGCTTAGAGGGACAGGGGGTTAAAGATACGCAGTATTTT. The chain recombines TRBV7-2 with TRBJ2-3; TRBD1 aligns across 11 bases. Losses at the gene ends were 1 base for V and 5 bases for J; bases not matched to a gene: 5. CDR1 and CDR2 from the germline V gene are SGHTA and FQGNSA. This CDR3 is 16 amino acids long. Supplemented by reference TRBV7-2 and TRBJ2-3, the full variable domain reads GAGVSQSPSNKVTEKGKDVELRCDPISGHTALYWYRQSLGQGLEFLIYFQGNSAPDKSGLPSDRFSAERTGGSVSTLTIQRTQQEDSAVYLCASSLEGQGVKDTQYFGPGTRLTVL.

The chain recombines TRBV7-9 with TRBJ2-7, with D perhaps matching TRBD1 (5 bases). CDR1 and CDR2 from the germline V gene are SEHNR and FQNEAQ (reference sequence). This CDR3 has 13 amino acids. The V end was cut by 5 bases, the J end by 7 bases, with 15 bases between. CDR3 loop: CASSPTAGLEQYF. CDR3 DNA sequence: TGTGCCAGCAGCCCGACGGCAGGGCTGGAGCAGTACTTC. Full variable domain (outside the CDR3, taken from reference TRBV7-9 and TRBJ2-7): DTGVSQNPRHKITKRGQNVTFRCDPISEHNRLYWYRQTLGQGPEFLTYFQNEAQLEKSRLLSDRFSAERPKGSFSTLEIQRTEQGDSAMYLCASSPTAGLEQYFGPGTRLTVT.